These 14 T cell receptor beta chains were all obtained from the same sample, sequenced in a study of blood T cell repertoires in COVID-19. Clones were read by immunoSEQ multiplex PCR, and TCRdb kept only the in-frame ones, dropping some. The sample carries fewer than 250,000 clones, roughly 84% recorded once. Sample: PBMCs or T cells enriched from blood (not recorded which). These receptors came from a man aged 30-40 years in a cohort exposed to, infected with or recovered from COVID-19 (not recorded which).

In DNA form, the CDR3 reads TGTGCCAGCAGATCTCGCCCCTTACTAGCGCGCACAGATACGCAGTATTTT. It translates to CASRSRPLLARTDTQYF. V gene TRBV11-2 combines with J gene TRBJ2-3, with 7 bases matching TRBD2. The CDR3 is 17 residues long. CDR1 is SGHAT and CDR2 is FQNNGV in the germline V gene. Germline trimming cut 6 bases from V and 1 base from J; bases unmatched to any gene: 13.

The chain's CDR3 is CASSSAGLAGPYYEQYF. The CDR3 DNA is TGTGCCAGCAGTTCAGCGGGACTAGCGGGACCTTACTACGAGCAGTACTTC. J is TRBJ2-7 and V is TRBV27; 13 positions agree with TRBD2. This CDR3 is 17 amino acids long. Per the germline V gene, CDR1 is MNHEY and CDR2 is SMNVEV (reference sequence). Germline trimming cut 4 bases from V and 3 bases from J; bases unmatched to any gene: 9.

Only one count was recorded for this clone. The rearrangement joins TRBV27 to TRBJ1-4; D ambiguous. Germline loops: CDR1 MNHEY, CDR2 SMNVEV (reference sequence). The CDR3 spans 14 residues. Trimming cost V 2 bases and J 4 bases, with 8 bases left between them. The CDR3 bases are TGTGCCAGCAGTTTAACTCAGCGTAATGAAAAACTGTTTTTT. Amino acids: CASSLTQRNEKLFF.

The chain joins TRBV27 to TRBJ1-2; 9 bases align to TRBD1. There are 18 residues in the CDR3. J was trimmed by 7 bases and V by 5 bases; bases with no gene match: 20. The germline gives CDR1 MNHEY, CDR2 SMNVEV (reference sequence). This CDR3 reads CASSTGGQGFPSLGGYTF. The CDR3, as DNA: TGTGCCAGCAGTACCGGGGGACAGGGTTTTCCTTCGTTGGGTGGCTACACCTTC.

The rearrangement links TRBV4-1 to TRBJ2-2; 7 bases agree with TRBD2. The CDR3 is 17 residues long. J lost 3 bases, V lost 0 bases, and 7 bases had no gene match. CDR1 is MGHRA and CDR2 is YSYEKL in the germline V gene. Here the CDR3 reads CASSQDSGRGYTGELFF. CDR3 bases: TGCGCCAGCAGCCAAGATTCTGGGAGGGGCTACACCGGGGAGCTGTTTTTT.

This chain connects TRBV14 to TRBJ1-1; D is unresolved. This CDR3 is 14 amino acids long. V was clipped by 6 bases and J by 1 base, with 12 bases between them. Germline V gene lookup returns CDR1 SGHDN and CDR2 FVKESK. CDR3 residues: CASRSIGRNTEAFF. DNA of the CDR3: TGTGCCAGCAGGTCTATTGGGAGGAACACTGAAGCTTTCTTT.

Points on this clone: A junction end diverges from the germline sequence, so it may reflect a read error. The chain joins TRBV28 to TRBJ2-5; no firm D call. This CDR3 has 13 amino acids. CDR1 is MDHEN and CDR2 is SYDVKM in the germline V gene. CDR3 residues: CASSFLSQVTQYF. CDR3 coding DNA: TGTGCCAGCAGTTTTCTAAGTCAAGTGACCCAGTACTTC.

The CDR3 spells CASSHRGDTIYF. CDR3 in DNA: TGTGCCAGCAGCCACAGGGGAGACACCATATATTTT. The V and J genes are TRBV3-1 (or the pseudogene TRBV3-2) and TRBJ1-3, with D possibly being TRBD1 (6 bases). There are 12 residues in the CDR3. The ends were cut back, 3 bases at V and 8 bases at J, with 8 bases in the middle. The germline CDR1 and CDR2 sequences are LGHDT and YNNKEL (reference sequence).

This CDR3 is CASSLALQIQETQYF. In DNA form, the CDR3 reads TGTGCCAGCAGCTTGGCCCTCCAGATTCAAGAGACCCAGTACTTC. The chain combines TRBV5-5 with TRBJ2-5; D unresolved. Trimming took off 0 bases at V and 2 bases at J, with 11 bases between the two ends. Germline loops: CDR1 SGHKS, CDR2 YYEKEE (reference sequence). This CDR3 has 15 residues. The full variable domain, with the rest looked up from reference TRBV5-5 and TRBJ2-5, is DAGVTQSPTHLIKTRGQQVTLRCSPISGHKSVSWYQQVLGQGPQFIFQYYEKEERGRGNFPDRFSARQFPNYSSELNVNALLLGDSALYLCASSLALQIQETQYFGPGTRLLVL.

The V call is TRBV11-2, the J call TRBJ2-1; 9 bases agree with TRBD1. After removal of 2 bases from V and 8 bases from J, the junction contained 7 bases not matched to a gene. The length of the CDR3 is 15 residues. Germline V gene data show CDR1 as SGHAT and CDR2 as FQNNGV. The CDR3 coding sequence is TGTGCCAGCAGCTTACGGAAAGACAGGGGGGATGAGCAGTTCTTC. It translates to CASSLRKDRGDEQFF.

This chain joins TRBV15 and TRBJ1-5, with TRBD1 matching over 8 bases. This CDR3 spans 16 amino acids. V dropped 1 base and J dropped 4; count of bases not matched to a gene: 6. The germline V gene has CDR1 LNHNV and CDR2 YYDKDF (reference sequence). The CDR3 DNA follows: TGTGCCACCAGCAGAGTGTTGGGACAGGCAAATCAGCCCCAGCATTTT. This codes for CATSRVLGQANQPQHF.

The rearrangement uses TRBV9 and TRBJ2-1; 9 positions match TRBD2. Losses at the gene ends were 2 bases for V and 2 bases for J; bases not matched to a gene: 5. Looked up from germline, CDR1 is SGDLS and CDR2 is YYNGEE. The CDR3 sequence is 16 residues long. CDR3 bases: TGTGCCAGCAGCGTCCTGACTAGCGGAACCTACAATGAGCAGTTCTTC. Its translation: CASSVLTSGTYNEQFF. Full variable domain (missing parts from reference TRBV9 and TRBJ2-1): DSGVTQTPKHLITATGQRVTLRCSPRSGDLSVYWYQQSLDQGLQFLIQYYNGEERAKGNILERFSAQQFPDLHSELNLSSLELGDSALYFCASSVLTSGTYNEQFFGPGTRLTVL.

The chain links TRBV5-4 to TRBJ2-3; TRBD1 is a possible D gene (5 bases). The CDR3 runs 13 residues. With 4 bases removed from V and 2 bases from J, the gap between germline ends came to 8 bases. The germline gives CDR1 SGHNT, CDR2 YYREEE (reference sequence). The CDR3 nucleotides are TGTGCCAGCAGCACAGGACACACAGATACGCAGTATTTT. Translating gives CASSTGHTDTQYF.

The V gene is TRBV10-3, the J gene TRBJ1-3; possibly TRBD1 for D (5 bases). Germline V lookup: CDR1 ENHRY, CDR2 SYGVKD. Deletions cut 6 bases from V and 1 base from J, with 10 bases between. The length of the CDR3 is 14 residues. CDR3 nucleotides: TGTGCCATCAGGCGACAGACATCTGGAAACACCATATATTTT. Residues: CAIRRQTSGNTIYF.